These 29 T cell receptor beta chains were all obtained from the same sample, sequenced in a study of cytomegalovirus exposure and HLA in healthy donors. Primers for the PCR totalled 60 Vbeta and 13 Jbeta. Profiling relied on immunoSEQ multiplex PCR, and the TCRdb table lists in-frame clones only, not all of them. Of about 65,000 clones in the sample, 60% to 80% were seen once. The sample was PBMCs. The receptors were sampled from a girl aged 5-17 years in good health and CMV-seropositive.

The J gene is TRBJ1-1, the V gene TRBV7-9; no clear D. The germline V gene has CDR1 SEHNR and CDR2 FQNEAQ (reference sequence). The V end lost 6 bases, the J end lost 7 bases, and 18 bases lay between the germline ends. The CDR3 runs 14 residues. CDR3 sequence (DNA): TGTGCCAGCAGTATTTCCACAGAGCCCCATGAAGCTTTCTTT. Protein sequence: CASSISTEPHEAFF.

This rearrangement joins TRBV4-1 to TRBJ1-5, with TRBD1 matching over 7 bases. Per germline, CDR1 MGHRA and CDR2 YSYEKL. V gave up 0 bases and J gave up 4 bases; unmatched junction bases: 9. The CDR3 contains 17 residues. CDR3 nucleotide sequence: TGCGCCAGCAGCCAAGAAGGACTGGGGGACAGAAATCAGCCCCAGCATTTT. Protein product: CASSQEGLGDRNQPQHF.

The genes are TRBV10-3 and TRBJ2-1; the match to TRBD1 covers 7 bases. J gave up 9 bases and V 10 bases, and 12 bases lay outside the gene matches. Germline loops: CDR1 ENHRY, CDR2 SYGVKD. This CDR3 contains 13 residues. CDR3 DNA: TGTGCCACTCATAGACAGGGAGATGTTGAGCAGTTCTTC. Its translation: CATHRQGDVEQFF.

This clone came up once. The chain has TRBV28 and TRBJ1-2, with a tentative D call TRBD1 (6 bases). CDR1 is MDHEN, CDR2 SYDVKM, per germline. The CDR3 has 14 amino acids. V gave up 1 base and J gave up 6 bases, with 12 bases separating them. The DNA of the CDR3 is TGTGCCAGCAGTTTATTCGGTTCAGGGGATGGCTACACCTTC. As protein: CASSLFGSGDGYTF.

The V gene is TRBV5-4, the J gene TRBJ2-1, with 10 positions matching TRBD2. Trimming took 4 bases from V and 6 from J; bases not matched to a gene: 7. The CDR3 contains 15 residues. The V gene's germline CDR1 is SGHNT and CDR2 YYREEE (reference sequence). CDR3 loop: CASSPQRGGGNEQFF. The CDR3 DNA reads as TGTGCCAGCAGCCCCCAGCGGGGGGGCGGCAATGAGCAGTTCTTC.

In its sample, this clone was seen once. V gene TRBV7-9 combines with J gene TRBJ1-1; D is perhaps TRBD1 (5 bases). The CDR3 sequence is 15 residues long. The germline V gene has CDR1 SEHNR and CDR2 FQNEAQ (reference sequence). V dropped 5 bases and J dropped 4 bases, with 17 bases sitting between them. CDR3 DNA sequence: TGTGCCAGCAGCGGGGGGTTTGGGGTGAGCACTGAAGCTTTCTTT. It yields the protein CASSGGFGVSTEAFF.

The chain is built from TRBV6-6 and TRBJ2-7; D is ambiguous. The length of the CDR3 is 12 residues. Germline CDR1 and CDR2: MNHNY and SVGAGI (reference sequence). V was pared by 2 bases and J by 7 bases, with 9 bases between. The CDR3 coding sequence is TGTGCCAGCAGTTACGAAGTGCGGGAGCAGTACTTC. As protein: CASSYEVREQYF.

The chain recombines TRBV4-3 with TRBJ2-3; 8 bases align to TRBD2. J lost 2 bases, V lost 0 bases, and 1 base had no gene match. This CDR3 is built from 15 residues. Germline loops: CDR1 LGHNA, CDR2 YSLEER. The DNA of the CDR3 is TGCGCCAGCAGCCAAGAGCGGGAGGCCACAGATACGCAGTATTTT. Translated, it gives CASSQEREATDTQYF.

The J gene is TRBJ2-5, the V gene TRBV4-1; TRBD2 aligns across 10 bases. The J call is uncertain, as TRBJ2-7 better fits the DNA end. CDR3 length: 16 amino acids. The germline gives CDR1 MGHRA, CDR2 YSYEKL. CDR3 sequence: CASSQGRASGSLEQYF. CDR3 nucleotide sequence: TGCGCCAGCAGCCAAGGTCGGGCTAGCGGGAGCCTCGAGCAGTACTTC.

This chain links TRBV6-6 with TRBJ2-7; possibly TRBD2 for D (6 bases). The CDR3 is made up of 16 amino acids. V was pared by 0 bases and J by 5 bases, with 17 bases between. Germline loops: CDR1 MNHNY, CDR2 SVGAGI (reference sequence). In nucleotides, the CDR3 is TGTGCCAGCAGTTACTCGTTCGGGGCGCGGGATGACGAGCAGTACTTC. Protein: CASSYSFGARDDEQYF.

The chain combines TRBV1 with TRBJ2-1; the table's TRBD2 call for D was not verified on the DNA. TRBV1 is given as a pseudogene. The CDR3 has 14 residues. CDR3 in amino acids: CTSSQAGGYNEQFF. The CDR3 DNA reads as TGCACCAGCAGCCAAGCGGGGGGCTACAATGAGCAGTTCTTC.

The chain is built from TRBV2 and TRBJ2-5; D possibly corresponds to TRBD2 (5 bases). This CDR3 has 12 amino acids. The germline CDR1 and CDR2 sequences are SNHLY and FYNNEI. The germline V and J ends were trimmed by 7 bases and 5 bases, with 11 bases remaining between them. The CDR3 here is CASTRGYETQYF. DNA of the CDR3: TGTGCCAGCACACGAGGGTACGAGACCCAGTACTTC.

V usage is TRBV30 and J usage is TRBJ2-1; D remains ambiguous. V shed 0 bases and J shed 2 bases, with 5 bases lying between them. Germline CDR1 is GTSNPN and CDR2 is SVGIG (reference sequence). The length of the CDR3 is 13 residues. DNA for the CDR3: TGTGCCTGGAGTGTGTCTCCCTACAATGAGCAGTTCTTC. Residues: CAWSVSPYNEQFF.

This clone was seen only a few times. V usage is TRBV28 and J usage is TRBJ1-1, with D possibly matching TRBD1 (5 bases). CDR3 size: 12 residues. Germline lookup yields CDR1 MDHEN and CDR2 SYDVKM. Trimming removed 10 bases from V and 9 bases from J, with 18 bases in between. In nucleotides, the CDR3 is TGTGCCATCTACGGAAGGGGTTCGCAAGCTTTCTTT. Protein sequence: CAIYGRGSQAFF.

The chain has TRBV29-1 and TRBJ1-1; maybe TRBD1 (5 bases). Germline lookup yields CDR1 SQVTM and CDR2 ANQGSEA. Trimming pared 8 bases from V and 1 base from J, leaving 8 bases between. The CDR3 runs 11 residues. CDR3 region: CSCGQNTEAFF. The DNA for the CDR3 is TGCAGCTGTGGACAGAACACTGAAGCTTTCTTT.

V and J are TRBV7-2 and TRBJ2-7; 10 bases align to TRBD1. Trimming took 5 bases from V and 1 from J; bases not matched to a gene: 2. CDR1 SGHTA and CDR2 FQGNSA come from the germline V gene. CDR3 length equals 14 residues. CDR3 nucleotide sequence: TGTGCCAGCAGCCAGGACAGGGGGTCCTACGAGCAGTACTTC. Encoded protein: CASSQDRGSYEQYF. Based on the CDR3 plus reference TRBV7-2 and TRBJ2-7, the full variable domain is GAGVSQSPSNKVTEKGKDVELRCDPISGHTALYWYRQSLGQGLEFLIYFQGNSAPDKSGLPSDRFSAERTGGSVSTLTIQRTQQEDSAVYLCASSQDRGSYEQYFGPGTRLTVT.

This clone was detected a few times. This CDR3 is CASSESTQLNTEAFF. The CDR3 nucleotides read TGCGCCAGCAGTGAGTCGACACAGTTGAACACTGAAGCTTTCTTT. The chain links TRBV10-2 to TRBJ1-1; D not resolved. The CDR3 covers 15 residues. From germline, CDR1 is WSHSY and CDR2 SAAADI. V dropped 0 bases and J dropped 0 bases, with 8 bases sitting between them.

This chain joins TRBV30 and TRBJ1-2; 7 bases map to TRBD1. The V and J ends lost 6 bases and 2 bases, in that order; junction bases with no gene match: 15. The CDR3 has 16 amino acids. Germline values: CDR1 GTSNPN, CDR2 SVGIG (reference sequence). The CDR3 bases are TGTGCCTGCTCCCGAGGGGGACAGATCTTCAACTATGGCTACACCTTC. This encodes CACSRGGQIFNYGYTF.

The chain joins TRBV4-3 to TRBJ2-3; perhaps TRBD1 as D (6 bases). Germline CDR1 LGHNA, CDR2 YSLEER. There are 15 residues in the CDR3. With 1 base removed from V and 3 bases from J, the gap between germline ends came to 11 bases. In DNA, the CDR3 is TGCGCCAGCAGCCAAGCAGGGGAGTCTACAGATACGCAGTATTTT. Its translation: CASSQAGESTDTQYF.

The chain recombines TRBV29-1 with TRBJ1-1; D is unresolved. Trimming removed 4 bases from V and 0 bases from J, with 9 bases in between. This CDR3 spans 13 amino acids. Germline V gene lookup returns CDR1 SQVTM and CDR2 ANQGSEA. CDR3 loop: CSVGPGMNTEAFF. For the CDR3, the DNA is TGCAGCGTTGGGCCGGGGATGAACACTGAAGCTTTCTTT.

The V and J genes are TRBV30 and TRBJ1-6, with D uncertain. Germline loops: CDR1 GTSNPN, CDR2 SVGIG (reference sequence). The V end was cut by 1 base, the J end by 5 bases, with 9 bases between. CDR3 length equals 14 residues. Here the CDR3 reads CAWSDRSNNSPLHF. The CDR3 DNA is TGTGCCTGGAGTGATAGATCTAATAATTCACCCCTCCACTTT.

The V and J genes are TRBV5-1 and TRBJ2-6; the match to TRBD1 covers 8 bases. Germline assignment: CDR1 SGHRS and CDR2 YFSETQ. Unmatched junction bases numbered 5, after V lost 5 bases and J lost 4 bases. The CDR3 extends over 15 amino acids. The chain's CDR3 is CASRTGVAGANVLTF. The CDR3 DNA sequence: TGCGCCAGCAGGACAGGGGTGGCAGGGGCCAACGTCCTGACTTTC.

CDR3 bases: TGTGCCAGCAGTGAACAGGGTTCCACAGATACGCAGTATTTT. Protein sequence: CASSEQGSTDTQYF. The V gene is TRBV25-1, the J gene TRBJ2-3, with D tentatively TRBD1 (5 bases). V dropped 2 bases and J dropped 2 bases, with 8 bases sitting between them. The CDR3 loop spans 14 amino acids. Per the germline V gene, CDR1 is MGHDK and CDR2 is SYGVNS.

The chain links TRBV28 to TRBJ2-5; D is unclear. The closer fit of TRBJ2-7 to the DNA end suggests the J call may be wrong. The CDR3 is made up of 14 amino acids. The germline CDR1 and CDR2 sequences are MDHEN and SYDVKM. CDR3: CASSTTGRTYEQYF. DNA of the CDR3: TGTGCCAGCAGTACCACGGGTCGTACCTACGAGCAGTACTTC.

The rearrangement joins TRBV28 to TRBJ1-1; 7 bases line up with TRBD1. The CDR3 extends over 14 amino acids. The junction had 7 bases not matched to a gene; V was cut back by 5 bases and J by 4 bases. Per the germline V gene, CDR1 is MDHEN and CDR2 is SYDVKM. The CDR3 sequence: CASSQGEVVTEAFF. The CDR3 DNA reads TGTGCCAGCAGTCAGGGGGAGGTGGTCACTGAAGCTTTCTTT.

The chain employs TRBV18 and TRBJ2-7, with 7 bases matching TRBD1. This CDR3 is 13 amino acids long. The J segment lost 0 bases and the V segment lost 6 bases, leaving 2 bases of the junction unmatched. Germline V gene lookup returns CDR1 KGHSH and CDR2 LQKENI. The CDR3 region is CASSRDSSYEQYF. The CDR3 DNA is TGTGCCAGCTCCCGGGACAGCTCCTACGAGCAGTACTTC.

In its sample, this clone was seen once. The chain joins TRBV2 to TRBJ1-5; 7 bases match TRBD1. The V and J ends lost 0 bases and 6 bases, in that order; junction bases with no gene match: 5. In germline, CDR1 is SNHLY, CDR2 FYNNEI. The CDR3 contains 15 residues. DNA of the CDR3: TGTGCCAGCAGTGAAGCAACAGGGGCTGGTCAGCCCCAGCATTTT. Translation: CASSEATGAGQPQHF. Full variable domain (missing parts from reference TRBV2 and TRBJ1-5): EPEVTQTPSHQVTQMGQEVILRCVPISNHLYFYWYRQILGQKVEFLVSFYNNEISEKSEIFDDQFSVERPDGSNFTLKIRSTKLEDSAMYFCASSEATGAGQPQHFGDGTRLSIL.

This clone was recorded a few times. CDR3 sequence: CASSERLALTWQYF. In DNA form, the CDR3 reads TGTGCCAGCAGTGAGAGGCTAGCGCTGACTTGGCAGTACTTC. The J gene is TRBJ2-7, the V gene TRBV6-1; tentatively, D is TRBD2 (6 bases). Trimming removed 3 bases at V and 9 bases at J, with 18 bases between. The germline CDR1 and CDR2 sequences are MNHNS and SASEGT. This CDR3 is 14 amino acids long.

CDR3 protein: CASSSFGSPGIRTDYEQYF. The CDR3 DNA sequence: TGTGCCAGCAGCTCGTTTGGGAGCCCCGGGATTCGGACAGATTACGAGCAGTACTTC. V gene TRBV11-1 combines with J gene TRBJ2-7; D perhaps matches TRBD1 (6 bases). The CDR3 spans 19 residues. Germline V gives CDR1 SGHAT, CDR2 FQDESV (reference sequence). The V and J ends lost 4 bases and 4 bases respectively, with 29 bases between them.